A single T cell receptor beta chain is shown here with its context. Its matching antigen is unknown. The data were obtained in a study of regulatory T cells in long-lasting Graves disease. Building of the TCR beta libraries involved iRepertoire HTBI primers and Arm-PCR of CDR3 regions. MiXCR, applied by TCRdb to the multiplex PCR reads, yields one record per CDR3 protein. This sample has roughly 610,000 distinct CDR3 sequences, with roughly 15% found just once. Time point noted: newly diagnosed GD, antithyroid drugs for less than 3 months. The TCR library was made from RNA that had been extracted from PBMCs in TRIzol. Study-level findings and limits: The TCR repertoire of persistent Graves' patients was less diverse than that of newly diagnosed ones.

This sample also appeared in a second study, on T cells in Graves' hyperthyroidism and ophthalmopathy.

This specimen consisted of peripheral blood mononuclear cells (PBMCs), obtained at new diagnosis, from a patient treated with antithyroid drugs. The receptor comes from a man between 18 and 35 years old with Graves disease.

The CDR3 bases are TGCAGCGTCAAAAGGACAGGGTCCTACGAGCAGTACTTC. This translates into CSVKRTGSYEQYF. The chain carries TRBV29-1 and TRBJ2-7; 8 bases agree with TRBD1. The germline V gene has CDR1 SQVTM and CDR2 ANQGSEA. Trimming took 6 bases from V and 1 from J; bases not matched to a gene: 5. The CDR3 is 13 residues long.